This entry describes one T cell receptor beta chain. This sample is part of a study of cytomegalovirus exposure and HLA in healthy donors. V gave up 5 bases and J gave up 0 bases, with 11 bases separating them. The CDR3 sequence is 15 residues long. Per germline, CDR1 SEHNR and CDR2 FQNEAQ (reference sequence). The PCR ran on 60 Vbeta and 13 Jbeta primers. The protocol was immunoSEQ multiplex PCR, while the TCRdb copy is restricted to in-frame clones and leaves out a portion. This table holds 200,000 to 250,000 clones, 70% to 80% found once. Material for sequencing was PBMCs. The origin of this receptor is a woman in her thirties in good health and CMV-seronegative. The chain is built from TRBV7-9 and TRBJ1-3; D perhaps matches TRBD1 (6 bases). The CDR3 spells CASSLDRLSGNTIYF. DNA of the CDR3: TGTGCCAGCAGCCTAGACAGGCTCTCTGGAAACACCATATATTTT.